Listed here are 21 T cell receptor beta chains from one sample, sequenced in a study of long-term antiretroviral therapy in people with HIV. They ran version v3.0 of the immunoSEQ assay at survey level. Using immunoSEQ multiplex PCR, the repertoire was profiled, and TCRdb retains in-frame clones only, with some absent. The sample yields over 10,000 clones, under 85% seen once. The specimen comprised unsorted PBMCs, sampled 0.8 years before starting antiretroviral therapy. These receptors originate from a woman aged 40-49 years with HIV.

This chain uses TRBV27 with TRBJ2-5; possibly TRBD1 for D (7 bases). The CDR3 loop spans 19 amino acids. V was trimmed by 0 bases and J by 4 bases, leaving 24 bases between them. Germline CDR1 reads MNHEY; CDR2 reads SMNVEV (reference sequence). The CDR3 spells CASSLSPPRQGGPRETQYF. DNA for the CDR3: TGTGCCAGCAGTTTATCCCCGCCCCGGCAGGGGGGACCCCGAGAGACCCAGTACTTC.

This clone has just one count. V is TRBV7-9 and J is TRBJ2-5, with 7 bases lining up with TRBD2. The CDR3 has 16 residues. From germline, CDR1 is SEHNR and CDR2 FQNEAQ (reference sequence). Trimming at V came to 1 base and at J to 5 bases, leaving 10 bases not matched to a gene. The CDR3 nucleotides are TGTGCCAGCAGCTTAGTCACGGGAGGCGGGATGGAGACCCAGTACTTC. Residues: CASSLVTGGGMETQYF.

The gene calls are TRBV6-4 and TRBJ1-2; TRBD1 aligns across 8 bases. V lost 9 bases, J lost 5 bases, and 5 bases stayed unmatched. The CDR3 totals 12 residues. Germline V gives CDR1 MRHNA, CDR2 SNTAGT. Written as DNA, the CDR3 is TGTGCCAGTTCACAGGGGGATTATGGCTACACCTTC. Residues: CASSQGDYGYTF.

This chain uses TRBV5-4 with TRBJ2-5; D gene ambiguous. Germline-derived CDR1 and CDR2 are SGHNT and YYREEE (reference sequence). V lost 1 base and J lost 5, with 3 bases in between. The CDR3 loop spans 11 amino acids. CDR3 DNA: TGTGCCAGCAGCTTGTTTGAGACCCAGTACTTC. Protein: CASSLFETQYF.

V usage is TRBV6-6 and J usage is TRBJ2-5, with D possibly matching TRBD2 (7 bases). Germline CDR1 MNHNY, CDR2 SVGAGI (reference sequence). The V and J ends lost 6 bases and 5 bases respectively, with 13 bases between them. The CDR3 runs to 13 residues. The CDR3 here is CASRTQGGETQYF. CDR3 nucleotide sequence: TGTGCCAGCAGAACACAGGGAGGGGAGACCCAGTACTTC.

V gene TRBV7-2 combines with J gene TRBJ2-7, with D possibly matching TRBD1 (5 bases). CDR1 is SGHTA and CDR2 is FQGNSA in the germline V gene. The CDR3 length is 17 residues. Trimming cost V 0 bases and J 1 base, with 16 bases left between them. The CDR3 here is CASSLALGLLPSYEQYF. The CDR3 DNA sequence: TGTGCCAGCAGCTTAGCCCTGGGGCTGCTCCCGTCCTACGAGCAGTACTTC.

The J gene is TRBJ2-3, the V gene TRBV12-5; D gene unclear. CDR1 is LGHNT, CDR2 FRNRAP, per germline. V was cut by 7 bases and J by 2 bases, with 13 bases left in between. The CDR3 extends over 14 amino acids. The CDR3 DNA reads TGTGCTAGTGTTCCCACAGCGAACACAGATACGCAGTATTTT. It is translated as CASVPTANTDTQYF.

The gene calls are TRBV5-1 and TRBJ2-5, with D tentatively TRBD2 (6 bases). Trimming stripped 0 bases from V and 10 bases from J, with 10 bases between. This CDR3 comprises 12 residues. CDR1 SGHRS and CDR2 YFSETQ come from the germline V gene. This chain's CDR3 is CASSLGRDDQYF. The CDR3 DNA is TGCGCCAGCAGCTTGGGGAGGGATGACCAGTACTTC.

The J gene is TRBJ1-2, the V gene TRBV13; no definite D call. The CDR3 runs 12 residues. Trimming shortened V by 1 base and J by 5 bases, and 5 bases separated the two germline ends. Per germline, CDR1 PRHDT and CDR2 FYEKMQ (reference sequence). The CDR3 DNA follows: TGTGCCAGCAGCTTAGCTAGATATGGCTACACCTTC. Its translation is CASSLARYGYTF. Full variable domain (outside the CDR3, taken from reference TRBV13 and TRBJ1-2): AAGVIQSPRHLIKEKRETATLKCYPIPRHDTVYWYQQGPGQDPQFLISFYEKMQSDKGSIPDRFSAQQFSDYHSELNMSSLELGDSALYFCASSLARYGYTFGSGTRLTVV.

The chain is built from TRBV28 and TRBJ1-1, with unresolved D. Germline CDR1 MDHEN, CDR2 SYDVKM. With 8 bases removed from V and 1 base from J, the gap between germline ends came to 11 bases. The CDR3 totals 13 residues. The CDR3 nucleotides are TGTGCCAGCTATTCGGGAAAGAACACTGAAGCTTTCTTT. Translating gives CASYSGKNTEAFF.

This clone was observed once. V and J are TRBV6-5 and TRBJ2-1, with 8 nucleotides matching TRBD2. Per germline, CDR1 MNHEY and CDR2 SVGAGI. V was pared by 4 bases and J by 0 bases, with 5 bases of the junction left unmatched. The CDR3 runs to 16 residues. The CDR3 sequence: CASSSGLAGSYNEQFF. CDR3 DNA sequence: TGTGCCAGCAGTTCAGGGCTAGCGGGCTCCTACAATGAGCAGTTCTTC.

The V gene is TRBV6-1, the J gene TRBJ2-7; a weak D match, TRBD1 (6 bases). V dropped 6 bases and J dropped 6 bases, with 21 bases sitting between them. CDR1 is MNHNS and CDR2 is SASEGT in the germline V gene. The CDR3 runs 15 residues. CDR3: CASSANLRGSFEQYF. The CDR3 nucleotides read TGTGCCAGCAGCGCCAATCTCAGGGGTAGCTTCGAGCAGTACTTC.

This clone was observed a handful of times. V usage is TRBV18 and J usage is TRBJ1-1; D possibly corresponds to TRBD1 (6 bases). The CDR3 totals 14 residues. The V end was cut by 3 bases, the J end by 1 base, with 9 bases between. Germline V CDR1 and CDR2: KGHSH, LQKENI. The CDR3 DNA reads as TGTGCCAGCTCACCGGGACACCCGAACACTGAAGCTTTCTTT. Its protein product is CASSPGHPNTEAFF. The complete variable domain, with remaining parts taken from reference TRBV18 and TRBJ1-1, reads NAGVMQNPRHLVRRRGQEARLRCSPMKGHSHVYWYRQLPEEGLKFMVYLQKENIIDESGMPKERFSAEFPKEGPSILRIQQVVRGDSAAYFCASSPGHPNTEAFFGQGTRLTVV.

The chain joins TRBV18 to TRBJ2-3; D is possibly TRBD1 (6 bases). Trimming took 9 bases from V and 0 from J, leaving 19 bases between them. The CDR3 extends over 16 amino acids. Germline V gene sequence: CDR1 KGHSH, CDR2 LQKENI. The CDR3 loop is CASRLLGGGSTDTQYF. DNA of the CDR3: TGTGCCAGTCGCCTTCTTGGGGGCGGGAGCACAGATACGCAGTATTTT.

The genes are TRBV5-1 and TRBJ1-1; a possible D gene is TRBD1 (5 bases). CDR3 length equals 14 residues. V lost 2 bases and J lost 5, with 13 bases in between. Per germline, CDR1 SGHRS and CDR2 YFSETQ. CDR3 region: CASSLEQGLTEAFF. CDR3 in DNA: TGCGCCAGCAGCTTAGAGCAGGGTTTGACTGAAGCTTTCTTT. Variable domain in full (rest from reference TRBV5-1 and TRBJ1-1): KAGVTQTPRYLIKTRGQQVTLSCSPISGHRSVSWYQQTPGQGLQFLFEYFSETQRNKGNFPGRFSGRQFSNSRSEMNVSTLELGDSALYLCASSLEQGLTEAFFGQGTRLTVV.

The CDR3, as DNA: TGTGCCAGCAGCGGAAAACCGGGACTATCCATAACAGATACGCAGTATTTT. Encoded protein: CASSGKPGLSITDTQYF. The chain recombines TRBV9 with TRBJ2-3, with 7 bases matching TRBD2. Germline-derived CDR1 and CDR2 are SGDLS and YYNGEE. The CDR3 loop spans 17 amino acids. J was trimmed by 3 bases and V by 3 bases; bases with no gene match: 13.

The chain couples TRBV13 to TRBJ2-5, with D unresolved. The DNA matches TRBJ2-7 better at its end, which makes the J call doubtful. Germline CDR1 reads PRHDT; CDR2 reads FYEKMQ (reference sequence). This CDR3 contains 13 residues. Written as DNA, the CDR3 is TGTGCCAGCAGCGGATCTCCATCCTACGAGCAGTACTTC. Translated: CASSGSPSYEQYF.

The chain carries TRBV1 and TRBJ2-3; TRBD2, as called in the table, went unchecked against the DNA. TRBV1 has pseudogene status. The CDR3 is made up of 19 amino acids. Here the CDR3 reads CTSSQRRGGMGMSTDTQYF. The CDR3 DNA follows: TGCACCAGCAGCCAAAGACGGGGGGGGATGGGGATGAGCACAGATACGCAGTATTTT.

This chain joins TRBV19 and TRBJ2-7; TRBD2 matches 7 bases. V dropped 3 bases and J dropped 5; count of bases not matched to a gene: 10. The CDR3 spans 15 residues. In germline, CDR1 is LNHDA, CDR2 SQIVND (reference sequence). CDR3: CASSITGEGLDEQYF. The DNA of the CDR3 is TGTGCCAGTAGTATTACCGGGGAGGGCTTGGACGAGCAGTACTTC.

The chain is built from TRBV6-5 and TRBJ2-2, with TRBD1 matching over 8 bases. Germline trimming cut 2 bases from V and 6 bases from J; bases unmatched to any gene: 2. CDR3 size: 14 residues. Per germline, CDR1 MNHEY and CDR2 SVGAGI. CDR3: CASSYIQGAGELFF. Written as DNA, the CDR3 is TGTGCCAGCAGTTACATACAGGGGGCCGGGGAGCTGTTTTTT.

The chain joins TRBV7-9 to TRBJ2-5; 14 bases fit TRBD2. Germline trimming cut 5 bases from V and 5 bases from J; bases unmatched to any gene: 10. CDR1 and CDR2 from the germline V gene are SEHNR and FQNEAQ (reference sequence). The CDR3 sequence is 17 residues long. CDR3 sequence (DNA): TGTGCCAGCAGCCCAAGTGTAGGACTAGCGGGAGGTGAGACCCAGTACTTC. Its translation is CASSPSVGLAGGETQYF.